The clone carrying this T cell receptor (beta chain) was counted many times. Its antigen is undetermined. Source material was 2 million unsorted PBMCs, stored at -80 °C in RNAlater. The cDNA was produced through 5'RACE with 10-nucleotide random UMIs. TCRdb itself ran the 5' RACE reads through MiXCR, one entry per CDR3 protein. The sample comprises roughly 46,000 distinct CDR3 sequences, around 1.9% of which are singletons, and 2.2% rests with the top ten. The data originate from a study of neurological immune-mediated disorders. Overall study results and limits: One related-CDR3 cluster, which may be a signature, held the repertoires of 18 of 34 multiple sclerosis patients after phylogenetic grouping. Private repertoires in all groups were suggested by the absence of shared CDR3 amino acid sequences among expanded clones across subjects.

The origin of this receptor is a woman between 40 and 50 years old with multiple sclerosis. Sequencing used PBMCs.

The CDR3 sequence is CASSLGGVHEGSYTF. The DNA for the CDR3 is TGCGCCAGCAGCTTGGGGGGAGTGCATGAAGGAAGCTACACCTTC. The rearrangement links TRBV5-1 to TRBJ1-2, with D hard to call. The germline V and J ends were trimmed by 0 bases and 9 bases, with 18 bases remaining between them. The CDR3 totals 15 residues. Germline V CDR1 and CDR2: SGHRS, YFSETQ.